A single sample is the source of the 30 T cell receptor beta chains below, sequenced in a study of blood T cells in healthy people across ages. A second PCR of roughly 6 to 12 cycles used a sample-barcoded 5' primer and a J-beta primer mix. One entry per CDR3 protein results from TCRdb running MiXCR on the 5' RACE reads. The sample has about 760,000 distinct CDR3 sequences, around 25% seen once. This same sample was also part of a study on T cells of mothers and their children.

The specimen sequenced was blood. These receptors all stem from a boy younger than 18 in good health.

This clonotype turned up a few times. The rearrangement joins TRBV5-1 to TRBJ2-5, with TRBD2 matching 8 bases. Germline V gene data show CDR1 as SGHRS and CDR2 as YFSETQ. Unmatched junction bases numbered 7, after V lost 4 bases and J lost 2 bases. This CDR3 spans 15 amino acids. The CDR3: CASSVSGLEQETQYF. CDR3 in DNA: TGCGCCAGCAGCGTGTCGGGACTAGAGCAAGAGACCCAGTACTTC.

This sequence joins TRBV7-2 and TRBJ2-1; D unresolved. This CDR3 region has 15 residues. Germline V gene sequence: CDR1 SGHTA, CDR2 FQGNSA. Trimming left V 5 bases short and J 0 bases short, with 11 bases between. For the CDR3, the DNA is TGTGCCAGCAGCCCCACGGTGCTCTCCTACAATGAGCAGTTCTTC. Amino acid sequence: CASSPTVLSYNEQFF.

The chain carries TRBV20-1 and TRBJ2-5; weak D call: TRBD1 (7 bases). Germline CDR1 reads DFQATT; CDR2 reads SNEGSKA (reference sequence). This CDR3 is built from 14 residues. With 0 bases removed from V and 2 bases from J, the gap between germline ends came to 10 bases. The CDR3 loop reads CSARETGRQETQYF. CDR3 DNA sequence: TGCAGTGCTAGAGAGACAGGGAGGCAAGAGACCCAGTACTTC.

The sample holds one count of this clonotype. The chain recombines TRBV10-3 with TRBJ2-1; weak D call: TRBD1 (6 bases). This CDR3 region has 13 residues. Trimming took 10 bases from V and 5 from J, leaving 15 bases between them. CDR1 and CDR2 from the germline V gene are ENHRY and SYGVKD. The CDR3, as DNA: TGTGCCACCTCTACCTCAGGGGACAATGAGCAGTTCTTC. This translates into CATSTSGDNEQFF.

The chain combines TRBV5-1 with TRBJ2-7; 8 bases align to TRBD2. CDR1 and CDR2 (germline): SGHRS, YFSETQ. V lost 4 bases to trimming and J lost 4 bases; unmatched junction nucleotides: 10. The CDR3 contains 15 residues. CDR3 loop: CASSPSGTRPYEQYF. CDR3 nucleotides: TGCGCCAGCAGCCCATCCGGGACTAGACCTTACGAGCAGTACTTC.

CDR3 amino acids: CATSDLQMGYTF. For the CDR3, the DNA is TGTGCCACCAGTGATTTGCAAATGGGCTACACCTTC. This rearrangement joins TRBV24-1 to TRBJ1-2; D is uncertain. Germline V lookup: CDR1 KGHDR, CDR2 SFDVKD. The CDR3 covers 12 residues. Trimming stripped 0 bases from V and 8 bases from J, with 6 bases between.

This clonotype turned up a few times. The chain has TRBV5-5 and TRBJ1-1; D is unclear. Germline V gene data show CDR1 as SGHKS and CDR2 as YYEKEE (reference sequence). The CDR3 is 19 residues long. Trimming took 1 base from V and 6 from J, leaving 28 bases between them. The CDR3: CASSLLFSIVNKKASEAFF. The CDR3 coding sequence is TGTGCCAGCAGCTTGCTTTTTAGTATCGTCAACAAAAAGGCCTCTGAAGCTTTCTTT.

This clonotype was seen a handful of times. The V and J genes are TRBV4-1 and TRBJ2-1; tentatively, D is TRBD2 (6 bases). CDR1 and CDR2 from the germline V gene are MGHRA and YSYEKL. The CDR3 covers 13 residues. V was clipped by 3 bases and J by 6 bases, with 9 bases between them. The CDR3 spells CASSHPTSNEQFF. In DNA form, the CDR3 reads TGCGCCAGCAGCCACCCGACTAGCAATGAGCAGTTCTTC.

The chain couples TRBV4-1 to TRBJ2-1, with D perhaps TRBD1 (6 bases). Germline CDR1 and CDR2: MGHRA and YSYEKL. V lost 4 bases and J 5 bases, leaving 12 bases between the germline ends. The CDR3 sequence is 14 residues long. The CDR3, as DNA: TGCGCCAGCAGCCCGAGGGACACAGACAATGAGCAGTTCTTC. Translated: CASSPRDTDNEQFF.

This clonotype has just a few counts. J is TRBJ2-5 and V is TRBV29-1; D might be TRBD2 (5 bases). The CDR3 covers 13 residues. Germline lookup yields CDR1 SQVTM and CDR2 ANQGSEA. The V and J ends lost 3 bases and 3 bases respectively, with 11 bases between them. The CDR3 region is CSVDLANEETQYF. In DNA, the CDR3 is TGCAGCGTTGATTTAGCGAATGAAGAGACCCAGTACTTC.

V is TRBV5-1 and J is TRBJ2-1, with D unclear. The CDR3 sequence is 14 residues long. Germline assignment: CDR1 SGHRS and CDR2 YFSETQ. V was cut by 4 bases and J by 3 bases, with 11 bases left in between. The chain's CDR3 is CASSLRTDYNEQFF. The DNA of the CDR3 is TGCGCCAGCAGCCTAAGGACGGACTACAATGAGCAGTTCTTC.

This clonotype occurred a few times. The chain has TRBV7-2 and TRBJ2-7; D ambiguous. CDR3 length: 15 residues. V lost 5 bases to trimming and J lost 3 bases, with 17 bases between them. In germline, CDR1 is SGHTA, CDR2 FQGNSA. The CDR3: CASSPFLLVGYEQYF. The CDR3 DNA sequence: TGTGCCAGCAGCCCGTTTCTGCTAGTTGGCTACGAGCAGTACTTC.

This clonotype was picked up a small number of times. The chain combines TRBV2 with TRBJ1-6; tentatively, D is TRBD1 (6 bases). Trimming removed 2 bases from V and 9 bases from J, with 11 bases in between. Per germline, CDR1 SNHLY and CDR2 FYNNEI. This CDR3 spans 14 amino acids. The CDR3 coding sequence is TGTGCCAGCAGTGAACAGGGGAAGGGTTCACCCCTCCACTTT. This translates into CASSEQGKGSPLHF.

The V gene is TRBV9, the J gene TRBJ2-5; perhaps D is TRBD1 or TRBD2 (6 bases each). The DNA end lines up better with TRBJ2-7; the J call may be wrong. The length of the CDR3 is 13 residues. Germline V CDR1 and CDR2: SGDLS, YYNGEE. The CDR3 sequence: CASSPRLGGEQYF. The CDR3 DNA reads as TGTGCCAGCAGCCCCCGACTAGGGGGCGAGCAGTACTTC.

This clonotype was recorded a few times. CDR3 sequence: CASSKVPGEECEQYF. The CDR3 bases are TGTGCCAGCAGCAAAGTTCCGGGAGAGGAATGCGAGCAGTACTTC. The J gene is TRBJ2-7, the V gene TRBV21-1; the D call TRBD1 from the table was never checked on the DNA. TRBV21-1 constitutes a pseudogene. This CDR3 contains 15 residues.

This clonotype was detected only a few times. At one end the junction does not follow the germline gene, possibly because of a read error. J is TRBJ2-2 and V is TRBV12-3 or TRBV12-4, with TRBD2 as a possible D gene (5 bases). The CDR3 has 14 amino acids. In DNA, the CDR3 is TGTGCCAGCAGGCCAAGCGCGAACACCGGGGAGCCGTTTTTT. It translates to CASRPSANTGEPFF.

This clonotype appeared a few times. The chain couples TRBV2 to TRBJ1-6; D may be TRBD1 (5 bases). CDR1 and CDR2 from the germline V gene are SNHLY and FYNNEI. CDR3 length equals 15 residues. Trimming removed 7 bases from V and 5 bases from J, with 15 bases in between. CDR3 region: CASTAGGTNNSPLHF. CDR3 DNA sequence: TGTGCCAGCACCGCCGGCGGGACGAATAATTCACCCCTCCACTTT. Looking up the rest from reference TRBV2 and TRBJ1-6 gives the full variable domain: EPEVTQTPSHQVTQMGQEVILRCVPISNHLYFYWYRQILGQKVEFLVSFYNNEISEKSEIFDDQFSVERPDGSNFTLKIRSTKLEDSAMYFCASTAGGTNNSPLHFGNGTRLTVT.

This clonotype was seen only once. The chain links TRBV6-6 to TRBJ2-5; D assignment may be TRBD1 or TRBD2 (5 bases each). The J call is in doubt because the DNA end fits TRBJ2-1 better. The CDR3 has 16 residues. Germline CDR1 reads MNHNY; CDR2 reads SVGAGI (reference sequence). CDR3 residues: CASSYPGIRAYNEQFF. CDR3 DNA: TGTGCCAGCAGTTACCCCGGGATCAGGGCCTACAATGAGCAGTTCTTC.

The chain recombines TRBV9 with TRBJ2-2; D gene unclear. CDR1 and CDR2 from the germline V gene are SGDLS and YYNGEE. The CDR3 is made up of 13 amino acids. V lost 0 bases and J lost 7, with 7 bases in between. CDR3 DNA: TGTGCCAGCAGCGTAGTTAGAGGCGGGGAGCTGTTTTTT. It encodes CASSVVRGGELFF. Together with reference TRBV9 and TRBJ2-2, the CDR3 gives the full variable domain: DSGVTQTPKHLITATGQRVTLRCSPRSGDLSVYWYQQSLDQGLQFLIQYYNGEERAKGNILERFSAQQFPDLHSELNLSSLELGDSALYFCASSVVRGGELFFGEGSRLTVL.

This rearrangement joins TRBV7-9 to TRBJ1-1, with D possibly TRBD1 on 5 matching bases. The ends were cut back, 3 bases at V and 7 bases at J, with 12 bases in the middle. The germline V gene has CDR1 SEHNR and CDR2 FQNEAQ (reference sequence). The CDR3 sequence is 13 residues long. The CDR3 sequence is CASSFTGTNEAFF. The CDR3 nucleotides read TGTGCCAGCAGCTTCACCGGGACCAATGAAGCTTTCTTT.

This clonotype was counted only a few times. This chain uses TRBV6-1 with TRBJ2-5; D might be TRBD2 (6 bases). The end of the DNA is better explained by TRBJ2-1, so the J call may be wrong. Germline loops: CDR1 MNHNS, CDR2 SASEGT. This CDR3 has 16 residues. The CDR3 reads CASSRLVNSPGNEQFF. CDR3 DNA: TGTGCCAGCAGTAGACTAGTAAATAGTCCTGGCAATGAGCAGTTCTTC.

The V call is TRBV6-1, the J call TRBJ2-5; a weak D match, TRBD2 (6 bases). Matching the DNA end better, TRBJ2-7 makes the J call doubtful. The CDR3 extends over 17 amino acids. The germline V gene has CDR1 MNHNS and CDR2 SASEGT. Written as DNA, the CDR3 is TGTGCCAGCAGTGTCCCCCCCAGTTGGGGGGAGCCCTACGAGCAGTACTTC. Amino acids: CASSVPPSWGEPYEQYF.

The gene calls are TRBV5-1 and TRBJ2-5; 9 bases map to TRBD1. The J call may not be correct, given that the DNA end is closer to TRBJ2-7. The germline V gene encodes CDR1 SGHRS and CDR2 YFSETQ. CDR3 length: 15 residues. CDR3 region: CASSLWGTGSYEQYF. In DNA form, the CDR3 reads TGCGCCAGCAGCTTGTGGGGGACAGGGTCCTACGAGCAGTACTTC.

The gene calls are TRBV4-3 and TRBJ2-1; 7 positions match TRBD1. Judging by the DNA end, TRBJ2-5 fits better; the J call may be wrong. The CDR3 extends over 16 amino acids. Germline V gives CDR1 LGHNA, CDR2 YSLEER. The CDR3, as DNA: TGCGCCAGCAGCCAAAATCCTTGGGACAGCGAAGAGACCCAGTACTTC. Amino acid sequence: CASSQNPWDSEETQYF.

This clonotype was seen a handful of times. The V and J genes are TRBV4-3 and TRBJ2-5; 8 bases agree with TRBD2. The germline CDR1 and CDR2 sequences are LGHNA and YSLEER. The J segment lost 1 base and the V segment lost 0 bases, leaving 4 bases of the junction unmatched. The CDR3 length is 16 residues. The CDR3 DNA reads TGCGCCAGCAGCCAAGACGGCGGGGGGCTCCAAGAGACCCAGTACTTC. It yields the protein CASSQDGGGLQETQYF.

This chain uses TRBV29-1 with TRBJ2-2, with D possibly TRBD1 on 6 matching bases. Per the germline V gene, CDR1 is SQVTM and CDR2 is ANQGSEA. This CDR3 has 16 residues. Trimming shortened V by 6 bases and J by 0 bases, and 17 bases separated the two germline ends. As DNA, the CDR3 is TGCAGCGTGGTTATAGGGACACCGACGAACACCGGGGAGCTGTTTTTT. It codes for CSVVIGTPTNTGELFF.

This clonotype has only a few counts. The J gene is TRBJ2-7, the V gene TRBV12-3 or TRBV12-4; a possible D gene is TRBD1 (6 bases). V was trimmed by 2 bases and J by 0 bases, leaving 11 bases between them. This CDR3 region has 15 residues. CDR3 sequence (DNA): TGTGCCAGCAGTTTACCAGGACAGATCTCCTACGAGCAGTACTTC. This gives the protein CASSLPGQISYEQYF.

Only a few counts were recorded for this clonotype. The V gene is TRBV20-1, the J gene TRBJ2-1; TRBD1 is a possible D gene (6 bases). V was clipped by 6 bases and J by 4 bases, with 13 bases between them. CDR3 length equals 13 residues. Germline values: CDR1 DFQATT, CDR2 SNEGSKA (reference sequence). In nucleotides, the CDR3 is TGCAGTGCCTCATGGGGGCCATACAATGAGCAGTTCTTC. Translated: CSASWGPYNEQFF.

This clonotype was found a few times. The rearrangement links TRBV7-2 to TRBJ1-2; TRBD1 agrees at 8 bases. The V and J ends lost 4 bases and 4 bases, in that order; junction bases with no gene match: 2. This CDR3 region has 13 residues. Germline V gives CDR1 SGHTA, CDR2 FQGNSA. The CDR3 region has the DNA TGTGCCAGCAGCTGGGACAGGATCTATGGCTACACCTTC. It codes for CASSWDRIYGYTF.

The chain links TRBV6-1 to TRBJ2-1; 7 bases are a match to TRBD1. CDR3 length equals 17 residues. Germline loops: CDR1 MNHNS, CDR2 SASEGT. V lost 0 bases, J lost 10 bases, and 15 bases stayed unmatched. The CDR3: CASSEALVVEGAREQFF. Here the CDR3 DNA reads TGTGCCAGCAGTGAAGCGCTTGTTGTTGAGGGGGCGCGAGAGCAGTTCTTC.